The source of this T cell receptor (beta chain) is a study of blood T cell repertoires in COVID-19. Study-wide background: Acute and convalescent COVID-19 specimens originated in the United States, Italy and Spain. Sample material is recorded as cDNA or gDNA derived from T cells, B-cell-depleted T cells, or PBMCs.

Authors' data handling: It was from reference gene primer amplification that nucleated cell counts were estimated. This table comes from immunoSEQ multiplex PCR, and its TCRdb copy is limited to in-frame clones, with some not included. That table is the source of V, J and clone size, and D and trimming were worked out from the DNA. Of tens of thousands of clones in the sample, around four fifths are singletons; the top ten hold around 5%. The CDR3 runs 16 residues. The germline V and J ends were trimmed by 0 bases and 1 base, with 10 bases remaining between them. Germline V gene sequence: CDR1 SGHRS, CDR2 YFSETQ.

This clonotype was sampled from a man in his 70s with acute or convalescent COVID-19. This chain uses TRBV5-1 with TRBJ2-2; TRBD2 might be the D (7 bases). The sequenced material came from peripheral blood. In DNA form, the CDR3 reads TGCGCCAGCAGCTTGGCCGGGGGGCTGAACACCGGGGAGCTGTTTTTT. Translation: CASSLAGGLNTGELFF.